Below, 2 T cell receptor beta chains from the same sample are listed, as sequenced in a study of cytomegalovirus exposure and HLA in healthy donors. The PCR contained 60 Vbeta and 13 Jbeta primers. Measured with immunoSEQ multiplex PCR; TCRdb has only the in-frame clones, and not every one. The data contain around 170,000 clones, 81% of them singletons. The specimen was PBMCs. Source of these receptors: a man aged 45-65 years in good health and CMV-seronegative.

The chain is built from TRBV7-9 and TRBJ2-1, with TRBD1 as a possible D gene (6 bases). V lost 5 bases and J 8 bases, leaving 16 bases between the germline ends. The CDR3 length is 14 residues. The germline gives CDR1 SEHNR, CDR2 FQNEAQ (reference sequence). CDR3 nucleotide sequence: TGTGCCAGCAGCCTCTACAGGGATAGGGATGAGCAGTTCTTC. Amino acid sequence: CASSLYRDRDEQFF.

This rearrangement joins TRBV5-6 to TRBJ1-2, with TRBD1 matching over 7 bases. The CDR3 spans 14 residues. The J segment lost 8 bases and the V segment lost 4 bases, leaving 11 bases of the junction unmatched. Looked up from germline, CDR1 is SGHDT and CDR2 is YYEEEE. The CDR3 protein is CASSRDRVKGGYTF. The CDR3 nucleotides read TGTGCCAGCAGCCGCGACAGGGTAAAGGGAGGCTACACCTTC. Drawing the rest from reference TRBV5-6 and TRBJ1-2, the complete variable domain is DAGVTQSPTHLIKTRGQQVTLRCSPKSGHDTVSWYQQALGQGPQFIFQYYEEEERQRGNFPDRFSGHQFPNYSSELNVNALLLGDSALYLCASSRDRVKGGYTFGSGTRLTVV.